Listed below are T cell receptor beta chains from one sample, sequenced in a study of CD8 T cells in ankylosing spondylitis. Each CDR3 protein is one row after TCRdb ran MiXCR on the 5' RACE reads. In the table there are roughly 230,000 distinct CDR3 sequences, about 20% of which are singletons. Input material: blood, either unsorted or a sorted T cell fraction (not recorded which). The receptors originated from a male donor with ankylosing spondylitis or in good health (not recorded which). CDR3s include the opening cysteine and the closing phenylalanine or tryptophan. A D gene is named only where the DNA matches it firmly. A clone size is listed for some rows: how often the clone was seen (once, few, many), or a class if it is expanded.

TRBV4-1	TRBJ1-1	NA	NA	CASSSRQVGGTEAFF	TGCGCCAGCAGCTCGCGACAGGTTGGGGGGACTGAAGCTTTCTTT
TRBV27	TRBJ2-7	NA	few	CASSSREIYEQYF	TGTGCCTCAAGCTCGAGGGAGATTTACGAGCAGTACTTC
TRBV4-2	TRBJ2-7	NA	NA	CASSQDQAFHSLYEQYF	TGTGCCAGCAGCCAAGATCAGGCCTTTCACTCCCTGTACGAGCAGTACTTC
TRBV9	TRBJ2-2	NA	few	CASSVEGDTGELFF	TGTGCCAGCAGCGTAGAGGGGGACACCGGGGAGCTGTTTTTT
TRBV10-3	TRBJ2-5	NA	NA	CAISEEPHETQYF	TGTGCCATCAGTGAAGAACCTCACGAGACCCAGTACTTC
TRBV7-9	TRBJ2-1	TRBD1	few	CASSLGDRVPEQFF	TGTGCCAGCAGCTTAGGGGACAGGGTGCCTGAGCAGTTCTTC
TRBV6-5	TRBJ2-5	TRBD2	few	CASSYSRTSEETQYF	TGTGCCAGCAGTTACTCAAGGACTAGCGAGGAGACCCAGTACTTC
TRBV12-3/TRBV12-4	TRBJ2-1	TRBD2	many	CASSLRDRGLAGADEQFF	TGTGCCAGCAGTTTAAGGGACAGGGGACTAGCGGGAGCGGATGAGCAGTTCTTC
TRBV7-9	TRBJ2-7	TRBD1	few	CASSAPGGQGGYYEQYF	TGTGCCAGCAGCGCCCCAGGAGGACAGGGGGGATACTACGAGCAGTACTTC
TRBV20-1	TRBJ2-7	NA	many	CSARQDGYEQYF	TGCAGTGCTAGACAGGACGGGTACGAGCAGTACTTC
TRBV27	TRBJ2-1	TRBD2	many	CASSQRAGGPNEQFF	TGTGCCAGCAGTCAGAGAGCGGGAGGGCCCAATGAGCAGTTCTTC
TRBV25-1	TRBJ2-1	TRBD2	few	CASSELAGANNEQFF	TGTGCCAGCAGTGAACTAGCGGGAGCCAACAATGAGCAGTTCTTC
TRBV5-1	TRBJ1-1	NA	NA	CASSGKLDTEAFF	TGCGCCAGCAGCGGGAAATTGGACACTGAAGCTTTCTTT
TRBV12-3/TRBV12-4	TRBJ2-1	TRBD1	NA	CASSLGQGAHEQFF	TGTGCCAGCAGTTTGGGACAGGGGGCCCATGAGCAGTTCTTC
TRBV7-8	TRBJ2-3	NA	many	CASSLVQRTDTQYF	TGTGCCAGCAGCTTGGTTCAACGCACAGATACGCAGTATTTT
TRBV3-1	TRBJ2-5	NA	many	CASSQEGAWGQETQYF	TGTGCCAGCAGCCAAGAAGGGGCCTGGGGCCAAGAGACCCAGTACTTC
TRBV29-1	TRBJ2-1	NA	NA	CSVEDAGPQSINEQFF	TGCAGCGTTGAAGATGCGGGTCCTCAATCCATCAATGAGCAGTTCTTC
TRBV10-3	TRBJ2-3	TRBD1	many	CAIRDRGRSDTQYF	TGTGCCATCCGGGACAGGGGGCGATCAGATACGCAGTATTTT
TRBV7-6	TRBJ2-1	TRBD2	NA	CASKLAAAYNEQFF	TGTGCCAGCAAGCTAGCGGCGGCCTACAATGAGCAGTTCTTC
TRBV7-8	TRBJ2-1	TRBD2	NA	CASSLALAGYNEQFF	TGTGCCAGCAGCTTAGCTCTAGCGGGGTACAATGAGCAGTTCTTC
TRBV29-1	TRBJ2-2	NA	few	CSVPDRWTGELFF	TGCAGCGTTCCCGACAGGTGGACCGGGGAGCTGTTTTTT
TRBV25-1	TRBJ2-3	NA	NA	CASSESAGGSTDTQYF	TGTGCCAGCAGTGAATCCGCGGGCGGTAGCACAGATACGCAGTATTTT
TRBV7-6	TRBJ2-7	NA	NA	CASSGTLGHEQYF	TGTGCCAGCAGCGGGACTTTGGGGCACGAGCAGTACTTC
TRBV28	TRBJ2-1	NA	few	CASSLSAFSYGEQFF	TGTGCCAGCAGCCTCTCAGCGTTTAGCTATGGTGAGCAGTTCTTC
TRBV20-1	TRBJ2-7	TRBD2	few	CSARDPRLAGELYEQYF	TGCAGTGCTAGAGACCCCAGACTAGCGGGCGAACTCTACGAGCAGTACTTC
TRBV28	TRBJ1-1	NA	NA	CASRYITNTEAFF	TGTGCCAGCAGGTACATAACGAACACTGAAGCTTTCTTT
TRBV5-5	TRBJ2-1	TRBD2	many	CASSLDGLAGGPYNEQFF	TGTGCCAGCAGCTTGGACGGACTAGCGGGAGGCCCCTACAATGAGCAGTTCTTC
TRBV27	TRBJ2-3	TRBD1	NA	CASSFPGTGGTDTQYF	TGTGCCAGCAGTTTCCCCGGGACAGGGGGCACAGATACGCAGTATTTT
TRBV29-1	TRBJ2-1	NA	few	CSAAGGPTNEQFF	TGCAGCGCCGCCGGCGGGCCTACGAATGAGCAGTTCTTC
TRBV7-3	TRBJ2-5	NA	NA	CASSLTNQETQYF	TGTGCCAGCAGCTTGACTAACCAAGAGACCCAGTACTTC
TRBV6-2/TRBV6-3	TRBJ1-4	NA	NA	CATRDTTNEKLFF	TGTGCCACCCGGGACACAACTAATGAAAAACTGTTTTTT
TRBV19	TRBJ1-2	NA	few	CASSIDRLAYGYTF	TGTGCCAGTAGTATTGACAGGCTAGCCTATGGCTACACCTTC
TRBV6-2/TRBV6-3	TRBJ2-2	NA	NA	CASSPGELENTGELFF	TGTGCCAGCAGCCCCGGGGAACTAGAGAACACCGGGGAGCTGTTTTTT
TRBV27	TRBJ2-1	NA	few	CASSLSTAAEQFF	TGTGCCAGCAGTTTATCTACTGCCGCAGAGCAGTTCTTC
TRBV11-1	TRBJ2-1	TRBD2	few	CASSLFDGVLAENYNEQFF	TGTGCCAGCAGCTTATTCGATGGGGTGCTAGCGGAGAACTACAATGAGCAGTTCTTC
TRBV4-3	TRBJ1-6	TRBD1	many	CASSPDRGHSPLHF	TGCGCCAGCAGCCCGGACAGGGGTCACTCACCCCTCCACTTT
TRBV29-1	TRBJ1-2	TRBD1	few	CSVELRDRGLGGYTF	TGCAGCGTCGAATTGAGGGACAGGGGGTTAGGTGGCTACACCTTC
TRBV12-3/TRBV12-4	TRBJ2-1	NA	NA	CASRTGTEEFF	TGTGCCAGCAGGACCGGGACTGAGGAGTTCTTC
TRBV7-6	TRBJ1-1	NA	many	CASSPQGGSEAFF	TGTGCCAGCAGCCCACAGGGTGGGTCTGAAGCTTTCTTT
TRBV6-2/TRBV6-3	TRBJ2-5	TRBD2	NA	CASSSRGLESQETQYF	TGTGCCAGCAGTTCCCGAGGACTAGAGAGCCAAGAGACCCAGTACTTC